One T cell receptor beta chain is described in this entry. As yet, its antigen is unknown. The entry originates in a study of vaccination effects on CD4 cells after COVID-19. Sequencing in the ViraFEST assay came after antigen-specific CD4+ T cells had been expanded with viral peptide pools, which were used to stimulate PBMC. Researchers isolated CD4+ T cells once approximately 10 days of culture had elapsed. Each person got two doses of an mRNA SARS-CoV-2 vaccine, BNT162b2 or mRNA-1273. PBMC were cultured at about 1.9 million per well with approximately 9 IU/ml IL-2 and roughly 10 ug/ml peptides. On day 3 and again on day 7, half the medium was replaced with IL-2 medium. Study-level points and caveats: Clones arising from infection and from vaccination showed marked clonal contraction late after vaccination.

In germline, CDR1 is SGHKS, CDR2 YYEKEE (reference sequence). There are 14 residues in the CDR3. V was trimmed by 6 bases and J by 3 bases, leaving 15 bases between them. TCRdb's table, derived via immunoSEQ multiplex PCR, lists solely in-frame clones and lacks some. The sample has some 23,000 clones, 70% to 80% seen once. This TCR was sampled from a human donor who received a COVID-19 vaccine. The chain uses TRBV5-5 and TRBJ1-1; no reliable D call. Sequencing used CD4+ T cells from PBMCs cultured with HCoV-229E spike peptides, obtained after COVID-19 vaccination. This CDR3 reads CASTPSASDTEAFF. The CDR3 DNA follows: TGTGCCAGCACCCCGTCTGCGTCCGACACTGAAGCTTTCTTT.